This T cell receptor beta chain is from a study of blood T cell repertoires in COVID-19. Concerning this clone: Relative to the germline gene, one junction end is altered; a read error may explain this.

Sequenced by immunoSEQ multiplex PCR; TCRdb stores in-frame clones only, minus some. The sample has roughly 180,000 clones, roughly 84% seen once. The CDR3 runs 12 residues. Germline CDR1 is LGHDT and CDR2 is YNNKEL (reference sequence). Participants had their cohort set by participant-reported clinical history. The receptor comes from an older woman who had recovered from COVID-19. Specimen: PBMCs or T cells enriched from blood (not recorded which). V usage is TRBV3-1 (or the pseudogene TRBV3-2) and J usage is TRBJ2-1, with D possibly matching TRBD2 (6 bases). CDR3 residues: CASSQVTGEQFF. CDR3 nucleotide sequence: TGTGCCAGCAGCCAAGTAACGGGAGAGCAATTCTTC.